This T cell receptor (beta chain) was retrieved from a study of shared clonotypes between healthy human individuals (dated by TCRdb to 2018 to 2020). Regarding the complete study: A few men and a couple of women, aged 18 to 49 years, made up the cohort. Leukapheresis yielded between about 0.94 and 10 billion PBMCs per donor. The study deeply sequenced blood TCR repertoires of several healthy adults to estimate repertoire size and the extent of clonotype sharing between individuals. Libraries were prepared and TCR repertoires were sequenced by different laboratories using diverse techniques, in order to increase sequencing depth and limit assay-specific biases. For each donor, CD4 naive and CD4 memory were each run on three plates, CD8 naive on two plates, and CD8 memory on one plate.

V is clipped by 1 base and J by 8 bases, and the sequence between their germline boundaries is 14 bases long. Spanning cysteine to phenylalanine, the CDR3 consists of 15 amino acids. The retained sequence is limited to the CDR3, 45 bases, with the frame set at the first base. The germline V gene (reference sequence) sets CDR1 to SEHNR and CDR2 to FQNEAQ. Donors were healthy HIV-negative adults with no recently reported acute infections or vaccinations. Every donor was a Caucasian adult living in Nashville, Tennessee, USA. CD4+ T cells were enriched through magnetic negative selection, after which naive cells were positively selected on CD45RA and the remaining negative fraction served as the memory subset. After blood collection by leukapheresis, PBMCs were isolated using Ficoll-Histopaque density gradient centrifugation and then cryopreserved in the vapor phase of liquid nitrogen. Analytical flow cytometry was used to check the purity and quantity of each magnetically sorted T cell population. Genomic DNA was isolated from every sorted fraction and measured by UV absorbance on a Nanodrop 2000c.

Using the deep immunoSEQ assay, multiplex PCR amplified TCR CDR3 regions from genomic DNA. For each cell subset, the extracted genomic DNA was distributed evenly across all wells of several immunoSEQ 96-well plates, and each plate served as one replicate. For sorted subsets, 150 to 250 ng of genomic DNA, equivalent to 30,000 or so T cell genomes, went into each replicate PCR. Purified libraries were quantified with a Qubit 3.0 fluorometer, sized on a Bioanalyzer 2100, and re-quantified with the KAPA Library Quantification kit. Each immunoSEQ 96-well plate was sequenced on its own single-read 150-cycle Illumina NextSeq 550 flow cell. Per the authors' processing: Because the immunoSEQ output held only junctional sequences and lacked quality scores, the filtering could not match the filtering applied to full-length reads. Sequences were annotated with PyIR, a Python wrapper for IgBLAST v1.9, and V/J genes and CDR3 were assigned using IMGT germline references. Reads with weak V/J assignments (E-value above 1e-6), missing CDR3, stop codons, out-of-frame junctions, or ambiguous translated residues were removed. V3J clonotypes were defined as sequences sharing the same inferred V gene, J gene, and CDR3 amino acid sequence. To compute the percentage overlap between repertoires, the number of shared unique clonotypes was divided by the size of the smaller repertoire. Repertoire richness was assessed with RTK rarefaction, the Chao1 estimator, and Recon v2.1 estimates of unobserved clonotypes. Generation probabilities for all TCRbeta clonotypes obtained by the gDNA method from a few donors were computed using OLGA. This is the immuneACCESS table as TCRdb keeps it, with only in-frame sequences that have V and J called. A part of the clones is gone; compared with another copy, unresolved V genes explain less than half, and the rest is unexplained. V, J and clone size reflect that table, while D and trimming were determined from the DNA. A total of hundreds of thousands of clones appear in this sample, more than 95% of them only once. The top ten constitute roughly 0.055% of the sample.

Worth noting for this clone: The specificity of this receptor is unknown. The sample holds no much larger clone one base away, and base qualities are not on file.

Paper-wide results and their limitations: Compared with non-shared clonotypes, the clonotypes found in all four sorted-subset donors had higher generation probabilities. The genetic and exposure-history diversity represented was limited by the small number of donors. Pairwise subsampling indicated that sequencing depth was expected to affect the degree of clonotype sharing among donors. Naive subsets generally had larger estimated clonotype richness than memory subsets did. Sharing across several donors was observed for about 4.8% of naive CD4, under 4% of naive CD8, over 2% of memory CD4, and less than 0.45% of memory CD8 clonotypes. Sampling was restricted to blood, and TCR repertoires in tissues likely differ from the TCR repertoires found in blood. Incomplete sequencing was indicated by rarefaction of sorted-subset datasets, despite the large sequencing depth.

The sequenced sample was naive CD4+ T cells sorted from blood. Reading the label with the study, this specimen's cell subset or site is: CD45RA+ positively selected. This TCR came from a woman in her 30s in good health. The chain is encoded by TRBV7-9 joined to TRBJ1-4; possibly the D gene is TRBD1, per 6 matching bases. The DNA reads TGTGCCAGCAGCTTAGACGGGGGGCGCGTAGAAAAACTGTTTTTT. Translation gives CASSLDGGRVEKLFF.